This TCR beta chain was documented in a study of identical twins. Notes on the study in general: Weaker excess twin sharing was observed in beta out-of-frame sequences. For monozygotic twins, models underestimated out-of-frame TCR alpha sharing.

This clonotype was detected only once. Its specificity is not known. Every sampled donor was Caucasian and healthy. CDR1 is MNHEY, CDR2 SMNVEV, per germline (reference sequence). The ends were cut back, 4 bases at V and 2 bases at J, with 15 bases in the middle. The CDR3 sequence is 16 residues long. Template switching created a universal primer site, and the cDNA included unique molecular identifiers. MiXCR, applied by TCRdb to the 5' RACE reads, yields one record per CDR3 protein. The data show around 450,000 distinct CDR3 sequences, 13% to 15% seen once. The same sample was also used in a study of yellow fever vaccine responses in identical twins.

What was sequenced was CD4+ T cells sorted from blood. J is TRBJ2-4 and V is TRBV27; unclear D gene. The clonotype was recovered from a woman aged 18-35 years in good health. In DNA, the CDR3 is TGTGCCAGCAGTTATTCAGAAGCCTTATCCAAAAACATTCAGTACTTC. As protein: CASSYSEALSKNIQYF.